The 27 T cell receptor beta chains given below trace back to one sample, sequenced in a study of cytomegalovirus exposure and HLA in healthy donors (dated by TCRdb to the late 2010s). Libraries were made using the immunoSEQ multiplex PCR assay. For the multiplex PCR, a mixture combining 60 forward primers for TCR Vbeta segments and 13 reverse primers for TCR Jbeta segments was used. The source is immuneACCESS, and TCRdb retained only in-frame sequences with V and J called. Part of the clones is not carried over; for the studies checked, unresolved V genes explain less than half of this, and the remainder is unexplained. This specimen's table enumerates 110,000 to 150,000 clones. The ten largest account for about 2.5% of the sample. Input material: PBMCs. Receptors originate from a man in his forties or fifties in good health and CMV-seronegative.

The V gene is TRBV9, the J gene TRBJ1-5; the match to TRBD1 covers 10 bases. V lost 4 bases to trimming and J lost 3 bases; unmatched junction nucleotides: 4. Germline V gene sequence: CDR1 SGDLS, CDR2 YYNGEE. This CDR3 spans 15 amino acids. The CDR3 loop is CASSSGQGTNQPQHF. Written as DNA, the CDR3 is TGTGCCAGCAGCTCGGGACAGGGGACCAATCAGCCCCAGCATTTT.

This chain connects TRBV13 to TRBJ2-7; a possible D gene is TRBD1 (6 bases). The germline V and J ends were trimmed by 5 bases and 5 bases, with 7 bases remaining between them. CDR3 size: 11 residues. Germline values: CDR1 PRHDT, CDR2 FYEKMQ (reference sequence). As DNA, the CDR3 is TGTGCCAGCAGCCCAGGGGACGAGCAGTACTTC. Encoded protein: CASSPGDEQYF.

The rearrangement uses TRBV5-1 and TRBJ2-7, with D possibly matching TRBD1 (5 bases). The CDR3 runs to 14 residues. Trimming took 4 bases from V and 3 from J, leaving 14 bases between them. The germline V gene encodes CDR1 SGHRS and CDR2 YFSETQ. CDR3 region: CASSLYDRGYEQYF. The CDR3 coding sequence is TGCGCCAGCAGCCTTTATGATAGGGGCTACGAGCAGTACTTC. Full variable domain (missing parts from reference TRBV5-1 and TRBJ2-7): KAGVTQTPRYLIKTRGQQVTLSCSPISGHRSVSWYQQTPGQGLQFLFEYFSETQRNKGNFPGRFSGRQFSNSRSEMNVSTLELGDSALYLCASSLYDRGYEQYFGPGTRLTVT.

The chain recombines TRBV11-2 with TRBJ1-4; D perhaps matches TRBD1 (5 bases). V lost 5 bases and J lost 3, with 13 bases in between. The germline V gene has CDR1 SGHAT and CDR2 FQNNGV. The CDR3 has 15 residues. The CDR3 sequence: CASSQGAYSNEKLFF. Here the CDR3 DNA reads TGTGCCAGCAGCCAAGGGGCGTATTCTAATGAAAAACTGTTTTTT.

This chain connects TRBV7-9 to TRBJ1-3; possibly TRBD1 for D (5 bases). The CDR3 runs 14 residues. Germline V gene data show CDR1 as SEHNR and CDR2 as FQNEAQ (reference sequence). V was cut by 5 bases and J by 0 bases, with 8 bases left in between. The CDR3 coding sequence is TGTGCCAGCAGCAAGGACAACTCTGGAAACACCATATATTTT. Its translation: CASSKDNSGNTIYF.

To note about this clone: This sample includes further DNA sequences coding for the same CDR3. This chain joins TRBV6-5 and TRBJ2-1; 12 bases are a match to TRBD2. The CDR3 sequence is 15 residues long. With V trimmed by 6 bases and J by 4 bases, 4 bases remained unmatched. The V gene's germline CDR1 is MNHEY and CDR2 SVGAGI. The DNA of the CDR3 is TGTGCCAGCAGCGCTACTAGCGGGGGGTACAATGAGCAGTTCTTC. It translates to CASSATSGGYNEQFF.

The V and J genes are TRBV7-2 and TRBJ1-1; 9 bases are shared with TRBD1. This CDR3 spans 13 amino acids. Germline lookup yields CDR1 SGHTA and CDR2 FQGNSA. Germline trimming cut 5 bases from V and 8 bases from J; bases unmatched to any gene: 6. CDR3 nucleotide sequence: TGTGCCAGCAGCCTAAGTGGGACAGGGGAAGCTTTCTTT. Its protein product is CASSLSGTGEAFF.

V and J are TRBV5-1 and TRBJ2-3; D remains ambiguous. The CDR3 contains 13 residues. Germline CDR1 SGHRS, CDR2 YFSETQ. The germline V and J ends were trimmed by 4 bases and 3 bases, with 9 bases remaining between them. CDR3 residues: CASSPAFTDTQYF. The CDR3 coding sequence is TGCGCCAGCAGCCCCGCGTTTACAGATACGCAGTATTTT.

This sequence joins TRBV6-1 and TRBJ1-2; TRBD1 agrees at 7 bases. From germline, CDR1 is MNHNS and CDR2 SASEGT. Trimming at V came to 1 base and at J to 5 bases, leaving 10 bases not matched to a gene. This CDR3 has 16 amino acids. CDR3 DNA: TGTGCCAGCAGTGAAGATCAAAGGGGGCTTAAGTATGGCTACACCTTC. Amino acids: CASSEDQRGLKYGYTF.

This sequence joins TRBV5-1 and TRBJ1-2; 8 nucleotides line up with TRBD1. CDR3 length: 15 residues. V shed 4 bases and J 3 bases; nucleotides not matched to a gene: 8. Per the germline V gene, CDR1 is SGHRS and CDR2 is YFSETQ. The CDR3 region is CASSPGQGWDYGYTF. The CDR3, as DNA: TGCGCCAGCAGCCCTGGACAGGGCTGGGACTATGGCTACACCTTC.

The genes are TRBV15 and TRBJ2-1, with 10 positions matching TRBD1. V shed 4 bases and J 8 bases; nucleotides not matched to a gene: 5. CDR3 length equals 14 residues. Germline assignment: CDR1 LNHNV and CDR2 YYDKDF (reference sequence). The CDR3 protein is CATSTGDRGHEQFF. In nucleotides, the CDR3 is TGTGCCACCAGCACAGGGGACAGGGGCCATGAGCAGTTCTTC.

V usage is TRBV5-1 and J usage is TRBJ1-5; tentatively, D is TRBD1 (6 bases). V dropped 0 bases and J dropped 6 bases, with 13 bases sitting between them. Germline loops: CDR1 SGHRS, CDR2 YFSETQ. CDR3 length equals 15 residues. The CDR3 DNA is TGCGCCAGCAGCTTGGTGGCGGGGGGCGGTCAGCCCCAGCATTTT. Encoded protein: CASSLVAGGGQPQHF.

CDR3 bases: TGTGCCAGCAGCACCAGGTACAGGGATTCACCCCTCCACTTT. Protein sequence: CASSTRYRDSPLHF. This chain joins TRBV7-2 and TRBJ1-6, with D perhaps matching TRBD1 (6 bases). The CDR3 is 14 amino acids. Germline CDR1 and CDR2: SGHTA and FQGNSA. Trimming left V 5 bases short and J 8 bases short, with 13 bases between.

V and J are TRBV5-6 and TRBJ1-1; D may be TRBD1 (5 bases). Germline V lookup: CDR1 SGHDT, CDR2 YYEEEE. Trimming pared 4 bases from V and 4 bases from J, leaving 14 bases between. CDR3 length: 14 amino acids. The CDR3 coding sequence is TGTGCCAGCAGCCTGCAGGGTGAGTCCACTGAAGCTTTCTTT. Amino acid sequence: CASSLQGESTEAFF.

The CDR3 nucleotides read TGTGCCAGCAGCCAAAATGAAAAACTGTTTTTT. This encodes CASSQNEKLFF. The rearrangement uses TRBV28 and TRBJ1-4; D uncertain. Looked up from germline, CDR1 is MDHEN and CDR2 is SYDVKM. CDR3 length: 11 amino acids. The ends were cut back, 6 bases at V and 5 bases at J, with 4 bases in the middle.

The J gene is TRBJ1-2, the V gene TRBV4-2; 9 bases fit TRBD1. CDR1 and CDR2 (germline): LGHNA, YNFKEQ. With V trimmed by 3 bases and J by 7 bases, 9 bases remained unmatched. The CDR3 covers 15 residues. The DNA for the CDR3 is TGTGCCAGCAGCCAGGATACAGGGGGCTTTGCTGGCTACACCTTC. Its protein is CASSQDTGGFAGYTF.

For the CDR3, the DNA is TGTGCCAGCAGACCCGGACAGGGGGCGGGTGGCTACACCTTC. Its protein product is CASRPGQGAGGYTF. This rearrangement joins TRBV6-5 to TRBJ1-2, with 11 bases identical to TRBD1. CDR1 and CDR2 (germline): MNHEY, SVGAGI. The CDR3 has 14 amino acids. V lost 6 bases, J lost 7 bases, and 7 bases stayed unmatched.

The chain links TRBV9 to TRBJ2-3; D possibly corresponds to TRBD1 (6 bases). Trimming stripped 3 bases from V and 4 bases from J, with 15 bases between. The CDR3 is 15 amino acids. Germline lookup yields CDR1 SGDLS and CDR2 YYNGEE. CDR3 DNA sequence: TGTGCCAGCAGCGGACCCAGGGGAGCGTCAGATACGCAGTATTTT. It yields the protein CASSGPRGASDTQYF.

The chain recombines TRBV4-3 with TRBJ2-4, with D possibly TRBD2 on 6 matching bases. Trimming stripped 3 bases from V and 9 bases from J, with 15 bases between. The germline gives CDR1 LGHNA, CDR2 YSLEER. CDR3 size: 14 residues. The CDR3 protein is CASSQTAGLGIQYF. The DNA for the CDR3 is TGCGCCAGCAGCCAGACGGCGGGATTGGGCATTCAGTACTTC.

The chain employs TRBV6-6 and TRBJ1-1; no firm D call. Trimming pared 5 bases from V and 1 base from J, leaving 8 bases between. Germline V gene sequence: CDR1 MNHNY, CDR2 SVGAGI (reference sequence). The CDR3 loop spans 13 amino acids. CDR3 protein: CASSHTENTEAFF. The CDR3 DNA is TGTGCCAGCAGTCACACAGAGAACACTGAAGCTTTCTTT.

This chain uses TRBV6-1 with TRBJ1-2; 8 bases map to TRBD1. This CDR3 is built from 17 residues. Germline V gene sequence: CDR1 MNHNS, CDR2 SASEGT. V was pared by 2 bases and J by 0 bases, with 8 bases of the junction left unmatched. The DNA for the CDR3 is TGTGCCAGCAGTGAAATAGGCAGGGGGCCGGCTAACTATGGCTACACCTTC. Protein: CASSEIGRGPANYGYTF.

This sequence joins TRBV7-7 and TRBJ2-7; D may be TRBD1 (6 bases). The CDR3 covers 13 residues. Trimming left V 5 bases short and J 5 bases short, with 13 bases between. Looked up from germline, CDR1 is SSHAT and CDR2 is FNYEAQ (reference sequence). This chain's CDR3 is CASSPEWGHEQYF. The CDR3 region has the DNA TGTGCCAGCAGCCCCGAGTGGGGGCACGAGCAGTACTTC.

V is TRBV7-2 and J is TRBJ1-4, with 9 bases fitting TRBD1. This CDR3 has 15 amino acids. J was trimmed by 5 bases and V by 5 bases; bases with no gene match: 6. Germline CDR1 SGHTA, CDR2 FQGNSA. CDR3 nucleotide sequence: TGTGCCAGCAGCGCCCCGGACAGGGGCAATGAAAAACTGTTTTTT. It codes for CASSAPDRGNEKLFF.

The chain employs TRBV13 and TRBJ2-7; a possible D gene is TRBD1 (5 bases). Trimming removed 10 bases from V and 3 bases from J, with 13 bases in between. Germline V gene data show CDR1 as PRHDT and CDR2 as FYEKMQ (reference sequence). This CDR3 has 12 amino acids. This chain's CDR3 is CATGHGLYEQYF. CDR3 DNA sequence: TGTGCCACTGGACACGGCCTCTACGAGCAGTACTTC.

The V gene is TRBV5-6, the J gene TRBJ1-2, with no clear D. The CDR3 spans 13 residues. Trimming shortened V by 4 bases and J by 8 bases, and 15 bases separated the two germline ends. Germline loops: CDR1 SGHDT, CDR2 YYEEEE. This CDR3 reads CASSQPDGGGYTF. The DNA of the CDR3 is TGTGCCAGCAGCCAACCAGATGGAGGGGGCTACACCTTC. Looking up the rest from reference TRBV5-6 and TRBJ1-2 gives the full variable domain: DAGVTQSPTHLIKTRGQQVTLRCSPKSGHDTVSWYQQALGQGPQFIFQYYEEEERQRGNFPDRFSGHQFPNYSSELNVNALLLGDSALYLCASSQPDGGGYTFGSGTRLTVV.

V usage is TRBV5-1 and J usage is TRBJ2-5, with a possible D match to TRBD1 (6 bases). Trimming cost V 0 bases and J 2 bases, with 8 bases left between them. The CDR3 has 14 amino acids. The germline V gene has CDR1 SGHRS and CDR2 YFSETQ. In nucleotides, the CDR3 is TGCGCCAGCAGCTTGGCGGACAGTCAAGAGACCCAGTACTTC. As protein: CASSLADSQETQYF.

The rearrangement uses TRBV5-1 and TRBJ2-2; D is possibly TRBD1 (5 bases). This CDR3 has 13 residues. Germline V gene sequence: CDR1 SGHRS, CDR2 YFSETQ. V gave up 3 bases and J gave up 6 bases, with 9 bases separating them. The CDR3 sequence is CASSYRQPGELFF. The DNA for the CDR3 is TGCGCCAGCAGCTATCGACAGCCCGGGGAGCTGTTTTTT.